One and the same sample provided the 7 T cell receptor beta chains below, sequenced in a study of cytomegalovirus exposure and HLA in healthy donors. Both 60 Vbeta primers and 13 Jbeta primers went into the PCR. Clones were read by immunoSEQ multiplex PCR, and TCRdb kept only the in-frame ones, dropping some. Of around 200,000 clones listed, about 80% are singletons. Sequenced sample: PBMCs. Receptor source: a boy between 5 and 17 years old in good health and CMV-seronegative.

The CDR3 protein is CASSLVPLAGGHGEQFF. The CDR3 nucleotides are TGCGCCAGCAGCTTGGTCCCTCTAGCGGGGGGGCACGGTGAGCAGTTCTTC. The V and J genes are TRBV5-1 and TRBJ2-1, with 12 bases matching TRBD2. The length of the CDR3 is 17 residues. From germline, CDR1 is SGHRS and CDR2 YFSETQ. With 0 bases clipped from V and 9 bases from J, the junction kept 10 bases outside the gene matches.

This chain connects TRBV29-1 to TRBJ1-2; D not certain. This CDR3 is 13 amino acids long. From germline, CDR1 is SQVTM and CDR2 ANQGSEA. With 0 bases removed from V and 0 bases from J, the gap between germline ends came to 5 bases. The CDR3 sequence: CSVEDGTNYGYTF. CDR3 nucleotides: TGCAGCGTTGAAGACGGGACTAACTATGGCTACACCTTC.

The J gene is TRBJ2-7, the V gene TRBV4-1, with D possibly being TRBD2 (5 bases). Germline values: CDR1 MGHRA, CDR2 YSYEKL. This CDR3 spans 13 amino acids. V gave up 4 bases and J gave up 3 bases, with 10 bases separating them. The CDR3 DNA is TGCGCCAGCAGCCCCCGTGAGGGCTACGAGCAGTACTTC. Translation gives CASSPREGYEQYF.

J is TRBJ1-1 and V is TRBV13; D unclear. Germline values: CDR1 PRHDT, CDR2 FYEKMQ (reference sequence). The CDR3 totals 14 residues. Trimming pared 5 bases from V and 5 bases from J, leaving 15 bases between. The CDR3 nucleotides are TGTGCCAGCAGCCCTCGCCGGAGGGCTACTGAAGCTTTCTTT. Translating gives CASSPRRRATEAFF.

The chain recombines TRBV29-1 with TRBJ1-1, with 8 positions matching TRBD1. CDR3 length equals 13 residues. Germline loops: CDR1 SQVTM, CDR2 ANQGSEA. The V and J ends lost 2 bases and 5 bases, in that order; junction bases with no gene match: 4. The CDR3 protein is CSVETTGGTEAFF. The CDR3 DNA sequence: TGCAGCGTTGAAACTACAGGGGGGACTGAAGCTTTCTTT.

This clone was observed a handful of times. This chain uses TRBV27 with TRBJ2-1; no definite D call. The CDR3 extends over 13 amino acids. Germline loops: CDR1 MNHEY, CDR2 SMNVEV (reference sequence). V lost 5 bases and J 7 bases, leaving 12 bases between the germline ends. This CDR3 reads CASSPTGLNEQFF. The CDR3 region has the DNA TGTGCCAGCAGTCCGACTGGCCTAAATGAGCAGTTCTTC.

The chain carries TRBV5-1 and TRBJ1-1; D is ambiguous. Per the germline V gene, CDR1 is SGHRS and CDR2 is YFSETQ. The CDR3 spans 14 residues. Between the trimmed V and J ends, which lost 0 bases and 1 base, there was a span of 7 bases. The chain's CDR3 is CASSLGGRNTEAFF. The CDR3 DNA follows: TGCGCCAGCAGCTTGGGCGGCAGGAACACTGAAGCTTTCTTT.